The following is a TCR beta chain sequence with its context. The PCR contained 60 Vbeta and 13 Jbeta primers. As handled by the study authors: Later work found about 80 million unique TCR beta chains, with roughly 11 million shared. Profiled with immunoSEQ multiplex PCR; TCRdb holds only in-frame clones, not every one. V, J and clone size are taken as reported in that table, and D and trimming were inferred from the DNA itself. This repertoire shows a few hundred thousand clones, 80% to 90% found once; its top ten account for roughly 3.1%. The data belong to a study of cytomegalovirus exposure and HLA in healthy donors. Study background: Samples from HLA-typed donors yielded about 85 million unique TCRs in an early data release.

The germline CDR1 and CDR2 sequences are SGHVS and FQNEAQ. The CDR3 runs to 15 residues. Trimming removed 4 bases from V and 2 bases from J, with 13 bases in between. This clonotype was sampled from a man aged 25 to 40 in good health and CMV-seronegative. The sample consisted of PBMCs. This rearrangement joins TRBV7-8 to TRBJ2-3; D may be TRBD1 (5 bases). Here the CDR3 reads CASSSYRSSTDTQYF. For the CDR3, the DNA is TGTGCCAGCAGCTCCTACAGGTCGTCCACAGATACGCAGTATTTT.